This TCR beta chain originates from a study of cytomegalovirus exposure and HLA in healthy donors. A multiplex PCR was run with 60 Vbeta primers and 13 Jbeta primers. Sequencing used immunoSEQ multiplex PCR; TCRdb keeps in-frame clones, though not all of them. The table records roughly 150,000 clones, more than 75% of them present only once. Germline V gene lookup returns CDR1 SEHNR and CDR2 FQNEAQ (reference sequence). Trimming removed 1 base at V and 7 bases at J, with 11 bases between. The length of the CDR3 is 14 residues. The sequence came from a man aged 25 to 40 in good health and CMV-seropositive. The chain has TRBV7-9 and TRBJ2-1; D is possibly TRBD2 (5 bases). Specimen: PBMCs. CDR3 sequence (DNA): TGTGCCAGCAGCTTAGGGCAGCAGCGGAATGAGCAGTTCTTC. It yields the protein CASSLGQQRNEQFF.